This T cell receptor beta chain was captured by sequencing in a study of T cell responses to AZD1222 COVID-19 vaccine. CDR1 and CDR2 from the germline V gene are SGDLS and YYNGEE. V was trimmed by 0 bases and J by 1 base, leaving 13 bases between them. This CDR3 spans 16 amino acids. Sequencing was performed with immunoSEQ multiplex PCR; in TCRdb, only in-frame clones are kept and a portion is missing. The sample has about 180,000 clones; over 85% are singletons. The V call is TRBV9, the J call TRBJ1-1; D is unresolved. The sample in question was peripheral blood, obtained on day 0 of AZD1222 vaccination. The receptor was derived from an adult in good health. The CDR3 protein is CASSVGADVKNTEAFF. The CDR3 DNA sequence: TGTGCCAGCAGCGTAGGGGCGGATGTAAAGAACACTGAAGCTTTCTTT.